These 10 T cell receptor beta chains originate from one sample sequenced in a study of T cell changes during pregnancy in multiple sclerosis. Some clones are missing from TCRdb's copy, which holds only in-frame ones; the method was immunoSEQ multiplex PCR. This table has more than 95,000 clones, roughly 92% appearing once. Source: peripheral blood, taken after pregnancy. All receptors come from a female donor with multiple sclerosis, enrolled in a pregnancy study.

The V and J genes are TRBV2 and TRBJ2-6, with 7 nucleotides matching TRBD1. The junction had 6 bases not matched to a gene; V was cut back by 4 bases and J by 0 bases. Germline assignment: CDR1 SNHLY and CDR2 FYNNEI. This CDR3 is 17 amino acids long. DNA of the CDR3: TGTGCCAGCAGTGGCCGGGACAGAGGCTCTGGGGCCAACGTCCTGACTTTC. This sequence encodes CASSGRDRGSGANVLTF.

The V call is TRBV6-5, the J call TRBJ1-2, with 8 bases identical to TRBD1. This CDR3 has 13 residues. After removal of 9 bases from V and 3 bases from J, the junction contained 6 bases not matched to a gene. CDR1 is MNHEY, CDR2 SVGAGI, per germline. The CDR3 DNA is TGTGCCAGTCGGGACAGGCTTTACTATGGCTACACCTTC. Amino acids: CASRDRLYYGYTF.

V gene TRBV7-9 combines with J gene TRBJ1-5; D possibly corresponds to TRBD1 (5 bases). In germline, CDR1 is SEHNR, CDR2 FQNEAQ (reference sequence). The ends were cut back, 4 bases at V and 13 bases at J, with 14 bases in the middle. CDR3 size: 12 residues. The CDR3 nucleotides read TGTGCCAGCAGCTCCGAACAGGCCGGGCAGCATTTT. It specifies CASSSEQAGQHF.

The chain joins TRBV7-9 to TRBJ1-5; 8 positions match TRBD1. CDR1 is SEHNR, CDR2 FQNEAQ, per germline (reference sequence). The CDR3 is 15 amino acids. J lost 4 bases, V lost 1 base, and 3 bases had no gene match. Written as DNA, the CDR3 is TGTGCCAGCAGCTTAGGTGGACAGGGTAATCAGCCCCAGCATTTT. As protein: CASSLGGQGNQPQHF.

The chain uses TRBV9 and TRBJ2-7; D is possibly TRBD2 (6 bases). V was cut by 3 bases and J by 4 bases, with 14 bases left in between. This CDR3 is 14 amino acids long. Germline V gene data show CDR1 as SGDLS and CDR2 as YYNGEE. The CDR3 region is CASSATGGVYEQYF. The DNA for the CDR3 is TGTGCCAGCAGCGCTACGGGCGGGGTATACGAGCAGTACTTC.

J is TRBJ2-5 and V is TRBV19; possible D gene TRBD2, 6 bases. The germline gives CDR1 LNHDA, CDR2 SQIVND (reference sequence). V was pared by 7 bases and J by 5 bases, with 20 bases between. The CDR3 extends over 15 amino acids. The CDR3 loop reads CASNPGRLEGETQYF. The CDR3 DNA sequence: TGTGCCAGTAACCCGGGACGCTTGGAGGGCGAGACCCAGTACTTC.

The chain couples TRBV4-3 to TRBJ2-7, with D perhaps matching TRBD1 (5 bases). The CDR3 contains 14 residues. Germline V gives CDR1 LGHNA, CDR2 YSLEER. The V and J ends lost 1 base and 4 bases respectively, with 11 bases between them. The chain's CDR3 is CASSQGIQGYEQYF. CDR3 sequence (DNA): TGCGCCAGCAGCCAAGGAATCCAGGGTTACGAGCAGTACTTC.

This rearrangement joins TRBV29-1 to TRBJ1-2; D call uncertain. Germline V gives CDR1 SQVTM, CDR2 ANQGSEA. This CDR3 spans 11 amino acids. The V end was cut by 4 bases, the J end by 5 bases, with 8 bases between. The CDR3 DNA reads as TGCAGCGTTGTCACGGGGTATGGCTACACCTTC. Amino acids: CSVVTGYGYTF.

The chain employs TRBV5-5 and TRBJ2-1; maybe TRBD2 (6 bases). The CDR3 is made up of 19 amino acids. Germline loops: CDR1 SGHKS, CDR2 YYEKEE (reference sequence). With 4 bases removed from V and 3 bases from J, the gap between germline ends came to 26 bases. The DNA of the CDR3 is TGTGCCAGCAGCCCACACCAACCGGGCGGGGTGCAGGACTACAATGAGCAGTTCTTC. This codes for CASSPHQPGGVQDYNEQFF.

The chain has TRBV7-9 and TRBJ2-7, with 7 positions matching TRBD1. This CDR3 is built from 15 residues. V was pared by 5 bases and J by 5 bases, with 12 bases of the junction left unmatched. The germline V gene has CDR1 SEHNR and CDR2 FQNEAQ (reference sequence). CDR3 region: CASSPGLGQGDEQYF. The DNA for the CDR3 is TGTGCCAGCAGCCCCGGTTTAGGGCAGGGGGACGAGCAGTACTTC.